Listed here are 24 T cell receptor beta chains from one sample, sequenced in a study of shared T cell receptors in the human thymus. Using immunoSEQ multiplex PCR, the repertoire was profiled, and TCRdb retains in-frame clones only, with some absent. The table has around 730,000 clones, 80% to 90% seen once. This same sample was also taken into another study, of human thymus T cells.

Sequenced sample: thymocytes. The receptors originated from a girl in the first two years of life with a congenital heart defect.

This chain connects TRBV19 to TRBJ1-2; TRBD1 aligns across 7 bases. CDR1 is LNHDA and CDR2 is SQIVND in the germline V gene (reference sequence). The CDR3 consists of 13 residues. Trimming cost V 6 bases and J 7 bases; bases outside gene matches: 8. The CDR3 DNA reads TGTGCCAGTAGCCCGGGTAGGGGGCGTGGCTACACCTTC. This codes for CASSPGRGRGYTF.

The chain employs TRBV12-5 and TRBJ1-1; no clear D gene. V gave up 1 base and J gave up 1 base, with 31 bases separating them. The CDR3 is 22 amino acids. Germline V lookup: CDR1 LGHNT, CDR2 FRNRAP. CDR3 bases: TGTGCTAGTGGTTTGGCCACCCACAAACCGACGGTGAGAACAGCGGAGAACACTGAAGCTTTCTTT. The encoded protein is CASGLATHKPTVRTAENTEAFF.

A few counts support this clone. CDR3 region: CASRSPGVNGYTF. The CDR3 region has the DNA TGTGCCAGCAGATCGCCAGGGGTCAATGGCTACACCTTC. This chain joins TRBV2 and TRBJ1-2, with a tentative D call TRBD1 (6 bases). V lost 6 bases and J lost 6, with 14 bases in between. The CDR3 runs to 13 residues. Germline CDR1 reads SNHLY; CDR2 reads FYNNEI.

J is TRBJ2-2 and V is TRBV6-5; D gene ambiguous. Trimming shortened V by 2 bases and J by 3 bases, and 7 bases separated the two germline ends. From germline, CDR1 is MNHEY and CDR2 SVGAGI. The CDR3 has 14 residues. Written as DNA, the CDR3 is TGTGCCAGCAGTTACGCGTCATACACCGGGGAGCTGTTTTTT. Amino acid sequence: CASSYASYTGELFF.

V and J are TRBV6-1 and TRBJ1-2; maybe TRBD1 (6 bases). This CDR3 region has 15 residues. The V gene lost 6 bases and the J gene lost 2 bases, with 16 bases spanning the gap. Germline CDR1 MNHNS, CDR2 SASEGT. CDR3 residues: CASREPGTINYGYTF. In DNA form, the CDR3 reads TGTGCCAGCAGGGAACCCGGGACAATCAACTATGGCTACACCTTC.

The CDR3 region is CASSFSSYNEQFF. The CDR3 nucleotides read TGTGCCAGCAGTTTTAGTTCCTACAATGAGCAGTTCTTC. The V and J genes are TRBV28 and TRBJ2-1; D unresolved. Trimming pared 3 bases from V and 1 base from J, leaving 4 bases between. CDR3 size: 13 residues. Germline CDR1 and CDR2: MDHEN and SYDVKM.

The chain is built from TRBV7-2 and TRBJ2-3; 8 bases align to TRBD1. The length of the CDR3 is 17 residues. V lost 4 bases and J lost 3; bases outside the gene matches: 12. The germline CDR1 and CDR2 sequences are SGHTA and FQGNSA. The DNA of the CDR3 is TGTGCCAGCAGCTCAATTGCAGGGGGCGAAGTAACAGATACGCAGTATTTT. This sequence encodes CASSSIAGGEVTDTQYF.

This chain's CDR3 is CASTLTGKTYEQYF. The CDR3, as DNA: TGTGCCAGTACCTTGACAGGGAAGACCTACGAGCAGTACTTC. This sequence joins TRBV28 and TRBJ2-7; TRBD1 matches 7 bases. This CDR3 spans 14 amino acids. Germline V gives CDR1 MDHEN, CDR2 SYDVKM. V gave up 9 bases and J gave up 2 bases; unmatched junction bases: 10.

The rearrangement uses TRBV7-2 and TRBJ2-4; 7 bases are shared with TRBD1. The CDR3 runs 16 residues. Germline trimming cut 4 bases from V and 1 base from J; bases unmatched to any gene: 7. CDR1 and CDR2 from the germline V gene are SGHTA and FQGNSA. The CDR3 region has the DNA TGTGCCAGCAGCTCTCCTCTGACAGGGGCCAAAAACATTCAGTACTTC. This codes for CASSSPLTGAKNIQYF.

The rearrangement links TRBV28 to TRBJ1-1, with D unclear. CDR3 length: 10 amino acids. Germline-derived CDR1 and CDR2 are MDHEN and SYDVKM. V lost 10 bases to trimming and J lost 0 bases, with 3 bases between them. The CDR3 nucleotides are TGTGCCATAATGAACACTGAAGCTTTCTTT. Translation: CAIMNTEAFF.

The J gene is TRBJ1-6, the V gene TRBV2; 9 bases match TRBD1. V lost 9 bases to trimming and J lost 7 bases; unmatched junction nucleotides: 22. CDR3 length: 19 amino acids. Per germline, CDR1 SNHLY and CDR2 FYNNEI. The CDR3: CASLLRDRDRRLENSPLHF. Written as DNA, the CDR3 is TGTGCCAGTTTGCTACGGGACAGGGACCGTCGATTGGAGAATTCACCCCTCCACTTT.

The chain joins TRBV2 to TRBJ1-4; 9 nucleotides align to TRBD1. Germline-derived CDR1 and CDR2 are SNHLY and FYNNEI. J lost 7 bases, V lost 1 base, and 7 bases had no gene match. The CDR3 totals 16 residues. The CDR3 reads CASSEVPDRGFEKLFF. As DNA, the CDR3 is TGTGCCAGCAGTGAAGTTCCGGACAGGGGCTTTGAAAAACTGTTTTTT.

This rearrangement joins TRBV7-3 to TRBJ1-5; the D gene is possibly TRBD1 (5 bases). This CDR3 has 17 residues. Germline CDR1 reads SGHTA; CDR2 reads FQGTGA. V was pared by 5 bases and J by 1 base, with 18 bases between. Here the CDR3 DNA reads TGTGCCAGCAGCCTCCCTCCGGGACTAGAAAGCAATCAGCCCCAGCATTTT. Residues: CASSLPPGLESNQPQHF. Complete variable domain (other parts from reference TRBV7-3 and TRBJ1-5): GAGVSQTPSNKVTEKGKYVELRCDPISGHTALYWYRQSLGQGPEFLIYFQGTGAADDSGLPNDRFFAVRPEGSVSTLKIQRTERGDSAVYLCASSLPPGLESNQPQHFGDGTRLSIL.

The rearrangement uses TRBV18 and TRBJ2-5, with D possibly matching TRBD1 (5 bases). V dropped 2 bases and J dropped 4 bases, with 14 bases sitting between them. Germline values: CDR1 KGHSH, CDR2 LQKENI. The CDR3 extends over 15 amino acids. CDR3 sequence reads: CASSPWVAGRETQYF. CDR3 bases: TGTGCCAGCTCACCATGGGTTGCAGGGCGAGAGACCCAGTACTTC.

V and J are TRBV15 and TRBJ1-5; perhaps TRBD1 as D (5 bases). The CDR3 totals 18 residues. Trimming removed 0 bases from V and 2 bases from J, with 17 bases in between. From germline, CDR1 is LNHNV and CDR2 YYDKDF (reference sequence). The CDR3 loop is CATSRDMHRGRGNQPQHF. The CDR3 bases are TGTGCCACCAGCAGAGACATGCATAGGGGTAGGGGCAATCAGCCCCAGCATTTT.

This clone was detected a few times. The chain uses TRBV2 and TRBJ1-1; 7 bases align to TRBD1. CDR3 size: 17 residues. V lost 6 bases, J lost 3 bases, and 16 bases stayed unmatched. Germline CDR1 reads SNHLY; CDR2 reads FYNNEI. CDR3 in DNA: TGTGCCAGCAGGGGAAGAGACAGGGCGGTGGGGGACACTGAAGCTTTCTTT. This gives the protein CASRGRDRAVGDTEAFF. Drawing the rest from reference TRBV2 and TRBJ1-1, the complete variable domain is EPEVTQTPSHQVTQMGQEVILRCVPISNHLYFYWYRQILGQKVEFLVSFYNNEISEKSEIFDDQFSVERPDGSNFTLKIRSTKLEDSAMYFCASRGRDRAVGDTEAFFGQGTRLTVV.

The chain has TRBV5-1 and TRBJ1-1; no clear D gene. The CDR3 spans 13 residues. The V end was cut by 2 bases, the J end by 2 bases, with 7 bases between. Germline V gene data show CDR1 as SGHRS and CDR2 as YFSETQ. This chain's CDR3 is CASSFSFNTEAFF. In DNA form, the CDR3 reads TGCGCCAGCAGCTTTAGCTTCAACACTGAAGCTTTCTTT.

The chain employs TRBV28 and TRBJ1-1; D is ambiguous. V lost 3 bases to trimming and J lost 4 bases, with 9 bases between them. The germline CDR1 and CDR2 sequences are MDHEN and SYDVKM. This CDR3 contains 13 residues. CDR3 residues: CASSFREGTEAFF. CDR3 nucleotides: TGTGCCAGCAGTTTCCGTGAGGGCACTGAAGCTTTCTTT.

The chain employs TRBV2 and TRBJ1-2, with D unclear. Germline lookup yields CDR1 SNHLY and CDR2 FYNNEI. The CDR3 has 12 amino acids. Trimming shortened V by 2 bases and J by 3 bases, and 4 bases separated the two germline ends. As DNA, the CDR3 is TGTGCCAGCAGTGAATCCTACTATGGCTACACCTTC. This gives the protein CASSESYYGYTF.

The V gene is TRBV19, the J gene TRBJ1-1; 7 bases are shared with TRBD1. V lost 5 bases to trimming and J lost 4 bases; unmatched junction nucleotides: 10. The CDR3 is made up of 15 amino acids. The V gene's germline CDR1 is LNHDA and CDR2 SQIVND (reference sequence). CDR3 nucleotides: TGTGCCAGTAGTTTTCCCGACAGGGCTACCACTGAAGCTTTCTTT. Translated, it gives CASSFPDRATTEAFF.

The V call is TRBV18, the J call TRBJ1-6; D unclear. Germline V gene data show CDR1 as KGHSH and CDR2 as LQKENI. Trimming cost V 3 bases and J 0 bases, with 12 bases left between them. The CDR3 extends over 17 amino acids. Here the CDR3 DNA reads TGTGCCAGCTCACCTGTATCCCGGAGCTCCTATAATTCACCCCTCCACTTT. The encoded protein is CASSPVSRSSYNSPLHF.

This chain links TRBV5-1 with TRBJ1-5, with D unresolved. Germline CDR1 and CDR2: SGHRS and YFSETQ. CDR3 size: 15 residues. V lost 4 bases and J lost 5, with 16 bases in between. CDR3 amino acids: CASSKNTVRHQPQHF. Here the CDR3 DNA reads TGCGCCAGCAGCAAAAACACCGTACGTCATCAGCCCCAGCATTTT.

The chain recombines TRBV5-1 with TRBJ1-1; D not resolved. This CDR3 comprises 13 residues. In germline, CDR1 is SGHRS, CDR2 YFSETQ. V dropped 7 bases and J dropped 3 bases, with 13 bases sitting between them. Written as DNA, the CDR3 is TGCGCCAGCGTCGGAGGGAGTGACACTGAAGCTTTCTTT. Encoded protein: CASVGGSDTEAFF.

This sequence joins TRBV7-9 and TRBJ1-1; D unresolved. V gave up 1 base and J gave up 4 bases, with 7 bases separating them. CDR3 length: 13 residues. CDR1 SEHNR and CDR2 FQNEAQ come from the germline V gene (reference sequence). This CDR3 reads CASSLGVSTEAFF. DNA for the CDR3: TGTGCCAGCAGCTTAGGAGTCTCCACTGAAGCTTTCTTT.